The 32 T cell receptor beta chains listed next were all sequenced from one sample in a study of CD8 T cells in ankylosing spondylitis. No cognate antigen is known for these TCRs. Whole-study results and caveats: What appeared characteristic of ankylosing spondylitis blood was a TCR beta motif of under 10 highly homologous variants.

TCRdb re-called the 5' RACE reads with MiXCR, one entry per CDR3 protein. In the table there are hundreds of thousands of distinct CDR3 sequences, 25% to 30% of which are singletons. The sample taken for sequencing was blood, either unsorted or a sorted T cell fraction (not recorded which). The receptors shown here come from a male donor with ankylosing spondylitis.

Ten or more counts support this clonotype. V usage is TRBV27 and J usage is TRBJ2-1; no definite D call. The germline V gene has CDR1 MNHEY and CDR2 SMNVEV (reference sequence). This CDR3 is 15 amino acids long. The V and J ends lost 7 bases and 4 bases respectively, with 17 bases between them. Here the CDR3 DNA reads TGTGCCAGCACTCCGGGTCCGTTCAGTTACAATGAGCAGTTCTTC. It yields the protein CASTPGPFSYNEQFF.

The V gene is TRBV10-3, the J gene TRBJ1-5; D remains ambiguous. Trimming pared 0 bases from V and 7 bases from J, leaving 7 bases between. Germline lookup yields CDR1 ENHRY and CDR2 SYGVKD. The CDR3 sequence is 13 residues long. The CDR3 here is CAISESREQPQHF. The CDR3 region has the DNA TGTGCCATCAGTGAGTCGAGGGAACAGCCCCAGCATTTT.

CDR3 amino acids: CASSPRDRGENTEAFF. The CDR3 nucleotides read TGCGCCAGCAGCCCAAGGGACAGGGGTGAAAACACTGAAGCTTTCTTT. The V call is TRBV5-1, the J call TRBJ1-1, with 10 bases that match TRBD1. The V gene's germline CDR1 is SGHRS and CDR2 YFSETQ. This CDR3 contains 16 residues. V shed 4 bases, J shed 2 bases, and the junction held 8 bases outside the gene matches. Looking up the rest from reference TRBV5-1 and TRBJ1-1 gives the full variable domain: KAGVTQTPRYLIKTRGQQVTLSCSPISGHRSVSWYQQTPGQGLQFLFEYFSETQRNKGNFPGRFSGRQFSNSRSEMNVSTLELGDSALYLCASSPRDRGENTEAFFGQGTRLTVV.

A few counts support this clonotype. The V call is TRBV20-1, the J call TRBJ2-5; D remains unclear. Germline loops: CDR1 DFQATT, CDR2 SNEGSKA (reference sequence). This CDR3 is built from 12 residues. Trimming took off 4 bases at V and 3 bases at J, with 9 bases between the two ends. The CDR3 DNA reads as TGCAGTGCTAAACGGAACGAAGAGACCCAGTACTTC. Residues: CSAKRNEETQYF.

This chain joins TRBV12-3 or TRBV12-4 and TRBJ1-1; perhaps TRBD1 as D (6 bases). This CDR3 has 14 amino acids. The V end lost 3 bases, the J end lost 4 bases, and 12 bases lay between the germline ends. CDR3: CASSFSGGATEAFF. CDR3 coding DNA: TGTGCCAGCAGTTTTTCCGGGGGCGCCACTGAAGCTTTCTTT.

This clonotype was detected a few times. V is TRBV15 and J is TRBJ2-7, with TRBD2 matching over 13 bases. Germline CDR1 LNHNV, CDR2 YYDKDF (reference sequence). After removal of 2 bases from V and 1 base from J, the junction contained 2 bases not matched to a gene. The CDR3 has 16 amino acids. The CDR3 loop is CATSRPGLAGSYEQYF. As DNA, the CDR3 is TGTGCCACCAGCAGACCGGGACTAGCGGGGTCCTACGAGCAGTACTTC. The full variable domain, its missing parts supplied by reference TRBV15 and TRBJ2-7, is DAMVIQNPRYQVTQFGKPVTLSCSQTLNHNVMYWYQQKSSQAPKLLFHYYDKDFNNEADTPDNFQSRRPNTSFCFLDIRSPGLGDTAMYLCATSRPGLAGSYEQYFGPGTRLTVT.

The CDR3 loop is CASSQGLAGIYEQFF. The CDR3 region has the DNA TGTGCCAGCAGCCAAGGGCTAGCGGGGATCTATGAGCAGTTCTTC. V usage is TRBV14 and J usage is TRBJ2-1; TRBD2 matches at 9 bases. The V and J ends lost 1 base and 8 bases, in that order; junction bases with no gene match: 6. Germline V gene lookup returns CDR1 SGHDN and CDR2 FVKESK. This CDR3 contains 15 residues.

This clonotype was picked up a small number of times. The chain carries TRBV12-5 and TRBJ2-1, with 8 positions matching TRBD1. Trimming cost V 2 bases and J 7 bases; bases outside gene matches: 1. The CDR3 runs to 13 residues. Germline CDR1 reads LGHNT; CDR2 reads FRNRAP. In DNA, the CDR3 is TGTGCTAGTGGTTTGACAGGGGGAAATGAGCAGTTCTTC. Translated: CASGLTGGNEQFF.

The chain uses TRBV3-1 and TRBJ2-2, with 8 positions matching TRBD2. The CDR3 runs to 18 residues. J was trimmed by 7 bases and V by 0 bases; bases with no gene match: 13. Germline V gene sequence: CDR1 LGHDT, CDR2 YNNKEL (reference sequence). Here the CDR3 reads CASSQEKGAGVVVGELFF. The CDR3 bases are TGTGCCAGCAGCCAAGAAAAGGGAGCGGGAGTGGTCGTCGGGGAGCTGTTTTTT.

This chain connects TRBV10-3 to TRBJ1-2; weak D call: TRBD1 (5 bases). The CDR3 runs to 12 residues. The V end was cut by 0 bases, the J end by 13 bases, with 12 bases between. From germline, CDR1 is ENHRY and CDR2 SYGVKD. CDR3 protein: CAISESGTALTF. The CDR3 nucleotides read TGTGCCATCAGTGAGTCGGGGACCGCGCTCACCTTC.

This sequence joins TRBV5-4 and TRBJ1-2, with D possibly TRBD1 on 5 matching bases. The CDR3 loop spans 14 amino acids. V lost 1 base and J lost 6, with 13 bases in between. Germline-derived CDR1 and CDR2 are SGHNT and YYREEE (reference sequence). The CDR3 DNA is TGTGCCAGCAGCTTGTATCCAGGGACGGATGGCTACACCTTC. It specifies CASSLYPGTDGYTF.

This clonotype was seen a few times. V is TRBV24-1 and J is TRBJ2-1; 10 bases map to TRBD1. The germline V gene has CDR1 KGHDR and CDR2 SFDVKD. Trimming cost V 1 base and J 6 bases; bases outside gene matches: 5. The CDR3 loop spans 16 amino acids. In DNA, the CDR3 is TGTGCCACCAGTGATTTTGGAGGACAGGGGGGCAATGAGCAGTTCTTC. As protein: CATSDFGGQGGNEQFF.

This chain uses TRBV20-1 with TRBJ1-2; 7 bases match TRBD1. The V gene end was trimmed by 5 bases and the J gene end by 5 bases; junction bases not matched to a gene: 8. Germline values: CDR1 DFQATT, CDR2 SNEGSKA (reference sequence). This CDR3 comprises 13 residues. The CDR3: CSAGGQVGYGYTF. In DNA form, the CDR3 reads TGCAGTGCTGGTGGACAGGTCGGATATGGCTACACCTTC.

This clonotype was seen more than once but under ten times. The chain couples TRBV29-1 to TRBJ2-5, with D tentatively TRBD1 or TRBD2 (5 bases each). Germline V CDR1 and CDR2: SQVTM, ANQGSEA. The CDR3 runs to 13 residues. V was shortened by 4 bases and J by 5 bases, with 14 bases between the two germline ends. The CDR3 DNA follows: TGCAGCGTTGGTCCGCGGGCAGGGGAGACCCAGTACTTC. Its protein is CSVGPRAGETQYF.

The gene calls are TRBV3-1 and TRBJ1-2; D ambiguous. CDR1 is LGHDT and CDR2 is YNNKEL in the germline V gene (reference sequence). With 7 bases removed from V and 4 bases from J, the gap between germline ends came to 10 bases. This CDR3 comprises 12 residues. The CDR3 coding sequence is TGTGCCAGCAACGGGGATGGCTATGGCTACACCTTC. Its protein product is CASNGDGYGYTF.

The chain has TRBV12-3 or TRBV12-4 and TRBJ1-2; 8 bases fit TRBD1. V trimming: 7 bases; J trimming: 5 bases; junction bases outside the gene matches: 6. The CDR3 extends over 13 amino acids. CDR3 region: CASTWGQAYGYTF. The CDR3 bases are TGTGCCAGCACTTGGGGACAGGCGTATGGCTACACCTTC.

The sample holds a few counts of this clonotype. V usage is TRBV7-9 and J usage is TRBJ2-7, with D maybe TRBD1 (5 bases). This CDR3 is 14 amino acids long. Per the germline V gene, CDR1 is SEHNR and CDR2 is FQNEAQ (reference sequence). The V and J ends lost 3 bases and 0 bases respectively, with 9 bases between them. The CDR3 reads CASSLTAPSYEQYF. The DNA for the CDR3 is TGTGCCAGCAGCTTGACAGCACCCTCCTACGAGCAGTACTTC.

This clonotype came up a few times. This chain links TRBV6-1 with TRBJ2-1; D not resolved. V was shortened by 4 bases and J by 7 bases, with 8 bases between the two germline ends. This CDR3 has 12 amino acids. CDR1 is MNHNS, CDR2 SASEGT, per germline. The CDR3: CASSAATNEQFF. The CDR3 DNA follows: TGTGCCAGCAGTGCCGCGACAAATGAGCAGTTCTTC.

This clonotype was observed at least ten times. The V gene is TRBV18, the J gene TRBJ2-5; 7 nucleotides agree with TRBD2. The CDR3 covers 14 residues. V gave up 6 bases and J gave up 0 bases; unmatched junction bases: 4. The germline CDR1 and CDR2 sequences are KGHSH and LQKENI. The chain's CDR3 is CASSPSGNQETQYF. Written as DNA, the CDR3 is TGTGCCAGCTCCCCTAGCGGCAACCAAGAGACCCAGTACTTC.

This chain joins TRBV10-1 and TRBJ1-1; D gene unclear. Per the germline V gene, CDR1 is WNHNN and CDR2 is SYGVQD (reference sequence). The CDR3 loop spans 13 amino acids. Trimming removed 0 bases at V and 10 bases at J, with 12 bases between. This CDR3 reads CASSESGSARAFF. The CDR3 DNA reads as TGCGCCAGCAGTGAGTCTGGAAGCGCGCGAGCTTTCTTT.

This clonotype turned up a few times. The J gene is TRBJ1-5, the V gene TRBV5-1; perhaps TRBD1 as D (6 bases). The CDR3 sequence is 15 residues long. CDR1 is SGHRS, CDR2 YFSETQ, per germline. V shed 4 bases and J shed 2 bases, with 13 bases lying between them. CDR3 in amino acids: CASSPGGAGNQPQHF. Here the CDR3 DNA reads TGCGCCAGCAGCCCTGGGGGGGCTGGCAATCAGCCCCAGCATTTT.

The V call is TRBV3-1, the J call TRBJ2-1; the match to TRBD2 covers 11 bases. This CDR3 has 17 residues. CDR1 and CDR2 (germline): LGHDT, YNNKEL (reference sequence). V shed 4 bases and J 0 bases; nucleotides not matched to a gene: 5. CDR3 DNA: TGTGCCAGCAGCCGCCTGGGACTAGCGGACTCCTACAATGAGCAGTTCTTC. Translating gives CASSRLGLADSYNEQFF.

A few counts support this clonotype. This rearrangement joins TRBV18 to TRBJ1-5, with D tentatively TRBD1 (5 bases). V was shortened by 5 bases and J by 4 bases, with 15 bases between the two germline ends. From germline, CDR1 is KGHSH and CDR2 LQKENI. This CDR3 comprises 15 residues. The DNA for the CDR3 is TGTGCCAGCTCATTGGACGGACCAGGGAATCAGCCCCAGCATTTT. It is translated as CASSLDGPGNQPQHF.

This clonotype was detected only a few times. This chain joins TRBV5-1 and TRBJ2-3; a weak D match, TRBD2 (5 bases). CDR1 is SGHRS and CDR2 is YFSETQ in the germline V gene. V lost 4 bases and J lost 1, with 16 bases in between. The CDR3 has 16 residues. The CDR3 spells CASSPGGEIRTDTQYF. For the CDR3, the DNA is TGCGCCAGCAGCCCTGGAGGAGAGATCCGCACAGATACGCAGTATTTT.

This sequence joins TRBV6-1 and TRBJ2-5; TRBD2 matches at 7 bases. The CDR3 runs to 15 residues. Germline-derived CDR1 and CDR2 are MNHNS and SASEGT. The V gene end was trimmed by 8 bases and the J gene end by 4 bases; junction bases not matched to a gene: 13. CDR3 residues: CASSRAGERAETQYF. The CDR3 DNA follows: TGTGCCAGCTCACGGGCGGGAGAGAGGGCAGAGACCCAGTACTTC.

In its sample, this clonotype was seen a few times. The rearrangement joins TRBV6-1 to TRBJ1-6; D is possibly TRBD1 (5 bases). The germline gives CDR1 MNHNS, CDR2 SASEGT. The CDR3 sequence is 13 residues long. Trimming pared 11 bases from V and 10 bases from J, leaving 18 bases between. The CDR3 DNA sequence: TGTGCCGCCGGGGACCAGGGAGGGTCACCCCTCCACTTT. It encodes CAAGDQGGSPLHF.

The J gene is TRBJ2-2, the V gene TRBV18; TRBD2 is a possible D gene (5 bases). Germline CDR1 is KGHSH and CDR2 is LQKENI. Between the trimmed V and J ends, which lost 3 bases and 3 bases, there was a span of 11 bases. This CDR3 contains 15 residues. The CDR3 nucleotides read TGTGCCAGCTCACCGAGACTCGGGGACACCGGGGAGCTGTTTTTT. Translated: CASSPRLGDTGELFF.

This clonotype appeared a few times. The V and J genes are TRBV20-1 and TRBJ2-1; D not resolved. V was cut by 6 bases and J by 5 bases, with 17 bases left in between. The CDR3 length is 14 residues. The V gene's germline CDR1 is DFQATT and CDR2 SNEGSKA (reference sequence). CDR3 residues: CSAIADTYNNEQFF. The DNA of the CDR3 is TGCAGTGCCATAGCCGATACTTATAACAATGAGCAGTTCTTC.

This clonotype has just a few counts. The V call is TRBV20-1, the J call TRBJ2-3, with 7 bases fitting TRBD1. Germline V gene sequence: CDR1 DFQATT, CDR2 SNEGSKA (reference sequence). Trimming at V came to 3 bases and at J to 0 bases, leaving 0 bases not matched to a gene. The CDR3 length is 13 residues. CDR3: CSARTGSTDTQYF. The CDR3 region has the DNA TGCAGTGCTAGGACAGGGAGCACAGATACGCAGTATTTT.

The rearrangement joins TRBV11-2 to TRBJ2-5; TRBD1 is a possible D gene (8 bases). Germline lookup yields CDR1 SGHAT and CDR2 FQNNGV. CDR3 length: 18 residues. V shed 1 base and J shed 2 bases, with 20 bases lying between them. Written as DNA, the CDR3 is TGTGCCAGCAGCTTAGTGGCGGGGAACAGGGGGGGGCAAGAGACCCAGTACTTC. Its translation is CASSLVAGNRGGQETQYF.

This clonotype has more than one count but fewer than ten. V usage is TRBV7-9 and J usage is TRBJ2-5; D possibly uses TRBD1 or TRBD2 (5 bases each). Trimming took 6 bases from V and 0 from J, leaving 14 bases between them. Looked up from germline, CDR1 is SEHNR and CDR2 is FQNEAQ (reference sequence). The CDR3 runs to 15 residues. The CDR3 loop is CASSQGRSYQETQYF. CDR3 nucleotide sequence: TGTGCCAGCAGTCAGGGACGGTCGTACCAAGAGACCCAGTACTTC. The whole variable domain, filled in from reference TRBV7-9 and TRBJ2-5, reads DTGVSQNPRHKITKRGQNVTFRCDPISEHNRLYWYRQTLGQGPEFLTYFQNEAQLEKSRLLSDRFSAERPKGSFSTLEIQRTEQGDSAMYLCASSQGRSYQETQYFGPGTRLLVL.

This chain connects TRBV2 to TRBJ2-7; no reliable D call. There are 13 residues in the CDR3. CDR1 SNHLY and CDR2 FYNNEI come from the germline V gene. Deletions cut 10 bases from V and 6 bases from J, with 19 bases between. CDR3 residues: CAISVGPQSEQYV. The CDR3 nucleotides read TGTGCCATTTCCGTCGGACCTCAATCCGAGCAGTACGTC.